Included here is one T cell receptor (beta chain) sequence, with context. Its antigen is not identified. This sample is part of a study of blood T cells in healthy people across ages. Study-wide results and caveats: Percentage of naive T cells showed a strong correlation with TCR beta diversity.

Combining a sample-barcoded 5' primer with a J-beta primer mix, a second PCR ran for about 7 to 11 cycles. TCRdb re-derived calls from the 5' RACE reads in MiXCR, one entry per CDR3 protein. The sample has about 930,000 distinct CDR3 sequences; 25% to 30% are singletons. V lost 7 bases, J lost 11 bases, and 5 bases stayed unmatched. In germline, CDR1 is MDHEN, CDR2 SYDVKM. This CDR3 comprises 11 residues. The sample also formed part of further work on T cells of mothers and their children. That report adds: It was observed that no persistent microchimeric T cell clones could be detected.

This chain links TRBV28 with TRBJ2-3, with 8 bases identical to TRBD2. The clonotype comes from a woman aged 40 to 50 in good health. Specimen: blood. The CDR3 DNA sequence: TGTGCCAGCACCCCCGGGAGGGGGCAGTATTTT. Translated, it gives CASTPGRGQYF.